A single sample gave rise to the 10 T cell receptor beta chains below, sequenced in a study of cytomegalovirus exposure and HLA in healthy donors. The primer mix had 60 Vbeta and 13 Jbeta primers. Libraries were prepared by immunoSEQ multiplex PCR; TCRdb keeps only in-frame clonotypes and omits some of them. Of about 110,000 clones listed, around 80% are singletons. The specimen was PBMCs. The source of these receptors is a female donor in good health and CMV-seropositive.

The rearrangement links TRBV6-5 to TRBJ1-2; 7 bases match TRBD1. The trim removed 5 bases at V and 8 bases at J, leaving 5 bases unmatched. Germline loops: CDR1 MNHEY, CDR2 SVGAGI. The CDR3 is 12 residues long. The CDR3 spells CASSLRGDGYTF. As DNA, the CDR3 is TGTGCCAGCAGTCTCAGGGGGGACGGCTACACCTTC.

The rearrangement uses TRBV5-1 and TRBJ2-2; TRBD2 is a possible D gene (6 bases). Deletions cut 3 bases from V and 0 bases from J, with 12 bases between. The germline V gene encodes CDR1 SGHRS and CDR2 YFSETQ. The CDR3 has 16 residues. CDR3 amino acids: CASSWSGLTNTGELFF. Here the CDR3 DNA reads TGCGCCAGCAGCTGGAGCGGGCTAACGAACACCGGGGAGCTGTTTTTT.

The chain couples TRBV5-6 to TRBJ2-3, with D uncertain. CDR1 and CDR2 from the germline V gene are SGHDT and YYEEEE. Trimming removed 4 bases at V and 0 bases at J, with 6 bases between. The CDR3 consists of 13 residues. The CDR3 nucleotides read TGTGCCAGCAGCCTTACTAGCACAGATACGCAGTATTTT. It is translated as CASSLTSTDTQYF.

This rearrangement joins TRBV7-3 to TRBJ1-1; possible D gene TRBD1, 5 bases. V lost 4 bases and J lost 6, with 12 bases in between. CDR3 length: 13 residues. Germline V gene lookup returns CDR1 SGHTA and CDR2 FQGTGA. The CDR3 nucleotides are TGTGCCAGCAGCTCTGTGGGGCAATCTGAAGCTTTCTTT. Its protein is CASSSVGQSEAFF.

The chain links TRBV5-1 to TRBJ2-1; TRBD2 matches at 9 bases. Trimming took 2 bases from V and 5 from J; bases not matched to a gene: 8. The CDR3 spans 16 residues. Germline CDR1 reads SGHRS; CDR2 reads YFSETQ. The CDR3 sequence is CASSFRAGGGNNEQFF. CDR3 nucleotide sequence: TGCGCCAGCAGCTTCCGAGCGGGAGGCGGAAACAATGAGCAGTTCTTC.

The rearrangement joins TRBV19 to TRBJ1-1; D may be TRBD1 (6 bases). The CDR3 covers 14 residues. The V gene's germline CDR1 is LNHDA and CDR2 SQIVND (reference sequence). V was clipped by 6 bases and J by 2 bases, with 13 bases between them. The CDR3 DNA follows: TGTGCCAGTAGAGCGGGGACAATAAACACTGAAGCTTTCTTT. Protein sequence: CASRAGTINTEAFF.

The CDR3 DNA sequence: TGTGCTAGTGGACCCGGGACTAGCTCCTACAATGAGCAGTTCTTC. Translation: CASGPGTSSYNEQFF. The chain combines TRBV12-5 with TRBJ2-1, with TRBD2 matching over 8 bases. V lost 6 bases and J lost 0; bases outside the gene matches: 4. This CDR3 spans 15 amino acids. CDR1 is LGHNT and CDR2 is FRNRAP in the germline V gene.

The chain couples TRBV28 to TRBJ1-5; a possible D gene is TRBD1 (5 bases). Germline V gene data show CDR1 as MDHEN and CDR2 as SYDVKM. V was clipped by 6 bases and J by 9 bases, with 15 bases between them. The CDR3 spans 13 residues. CDR3 region: CASSNQGLGPQHF. The CDR3 coding sequence is TGTGCCAGCAGCAACCAGGGCCTCGGGCCCCAGCATTTT.

The chain employs TRBV29-1 and TRBJ2-2; weak D call: TRBD1 (5 bases). The V gene's germline CDR1 is SQVTM and CDR2 ANQGSEA. This CDR3 is 13 amino acids long. V was shortened by 6 bases and J by 1 base, with 9 bases between the two germline ends. The DNA of the CDR3 is TGCAGCGTCATAGACAGGAACACCGGGGAGCTGTTTTTT. Protein: CSVIDRNTGELFF.

This clone was found a few times. This rearrangement joins TRBV10-3 to TRBJ2-1; perhaps TRBD2 as D (6 bases). Germline CDR1 ENHRY, CDR2 SYGVKD. This CDR3 has 15 amino acids. V was cut by 0 bases and J by 5 bases, with 11 bases left in between. Here the CDR3 DNA reads TGTGCCATCAGTGAGTCCCCTCGGGGGAACAATGAGCAGTTCTTC. Translating it yields CAISESPRGNNEQFF.